This T cell receptor beta chain was retrieved from a study of T cell repertoires in cytomegalovirus infection. General study findings and limits: Carriers of CMV plus the relevant HLA were identified by cumulative public TCR beta family frequency. HLA-C-restricted CMV-specific TCR beta clonotypes prevailed in the ex vivo response.

This CDR3 contains 14 residues. Germline CDR1 reads SGHTA; CDR2 reads FQGNSA. V shed 5 bases and J 7 bases; nucleotides not matched to a gene: 5. A remark on this clonotype: Its antigen is currently unknown.

TCRdb re-derived calls from the reads in MiXCR, one entry per CDR3 protein. In the table there are hundreds of thousands of distinct CDR3 sequences, about 33% of which are singletons. The sample consisted of cultured PBMCs, taken from culture after CMV antigen stimulation. The TCR was taken from a human donor in good health (CMV status not recorded). Some clones in this sample may be carry-over from other donors' samples. The J gene is TRBJ1-5, the V gene TRBV7-2, with TRBD1 identical over 10 bases. The CDR3 coding sequence is TGTGCCAGCAGCATCAGGACAGGGGGGCAGCCCCAGCATTTT. This encodes CASSIRTGGQPQHF.